Listed here are 30 T cell receptor beta chains from one sample, sequenced in a study of CD8 T cells in Susac syndrome. Random hexamers were used to reverse transcribe 0.5 to 1 ug of RNA. TCRdb redid the calling of the immunoSEQ multiplex PCR reads with MiXCR, one entry per CDR3 protein. The table records about 120,000 distinct CDR3 sequences, over 95% of them present only once. Sequences were obtained from CD4+ T cells from PBMCs. These TCRs come from a human donor with Susac syndrome.

The CDR3 nucleotides are TGCAGTGCCAGCAGCTTCTCTGTCCCCAATGGTGCCTATGGCTACACCTTC. Translation gives CSASSFSVPNGAYGYTF. The chain employs TRBV20-1 and TRBJ1-2; D gene ambiguous. Germline V gene lookup returns CDR1 DFQATT and CDR2 SNEGSKA (reference sequence). Trimming shortened V by 6 bases and J by 4 bases, and 27 bases separated the two germline ends. There are 17 residues in the CDR3.

The V and J genes are TRBV9 and TRBJ2-1, with D unresolved. The CDR3 covers 12 residues. The ends were cut back, 0 bases at V and 7 bases at J, with 5 bases in the middle. From germline, CDR1 is SGDLS and CDR2 YYNGEE. The CDR3 sequence is CASSVVENEQFF. The CDR3 nucleotides are TGTGCCAGCAGCGTAGTGGAGAATGAGCAGTTCTTC.

This sequence joins TRBV3-1 and TRBJ2-5; no firm D call. The V and J ends lost 0 bases and 5 bases respectively, with 13 bases between them. The germline CDR1 and CDR2 sequences are LGHDT and YNNKEL (reference sequence). The CDR3 runs 15 residues. CDR3 sequence (DNA): TGTGCCAGCAGCCAAGAAAAGGGCGGTAAGGAGACCCAGTACTTC. It specifies CASSQEKGGKETQYF.

J is TRBJ1-4 and V is TRBV7-6, with D maybe TRBD1 (5 bases). The CDR3 is 15 residues long. Trimming left V 3 bases short and J 0 bases short, with 8 bases between. Germline-derived CDR1 and CDR2 are SGHVS and FNYEAQ. The CDR3 nucleotides are TGTGCCAGCAGCTTTCGGGGGACAACTAATGAAAAACTGTTTTTT. It specifies CASSFRGTTNEKLFF.

The gene calls are TRBV7-9 and TRBJ1-1; D possibly corresponds to TRBD1 (5 bases). The germline V gene has CDR1 SEHNR and CDR2 FQNEAQ (reference sequence). The CDR3 is made up of 14 amino acids. Trimming cost V 1 base and J 5 bases, with 11 bases left between them. The CDR3 DNA is TGTGCCAGCAGCTTAGGGCAGGGAAGGACTGAAGCTTTCTTT. This gives the protein CASSLGQGRTEAFF. Together with reference TRBV7-9 and TRBJ1-1, the CDR3 gives the full variable domain: DTGVSQNPRHKITKRGQNVTFRCDPISEHNRLYWYRQTLGQGPEFLTYFQNEAQLEKSRLLSDRFSAERPKGSFSTLEIQRTEQGDSAMYLCASSLGQGRTEAFFGQGTRLTVV.

The chain employs TRBV7-9 and TRBJ2-2; the match to TRBD1 covers 7 bases. From germline, CDR1 is SEHNR and CDR2 FQNEAQ (reference sequence). V gave up 3 bases and J gave up 6 bases; unmatched junction bases: 16. This CDR3 contains 18 residues. The CDR3 spells CASSLYIRRTGEPGELFF. DNA for the CDR3: TGTGCCAGCAGCTTGTATATTAGGAGGACAGGAGAACCCGGGGAGCTGTTTTTT.

V usage is TRBV25-1 and J usage is TRBJ1-2; possibly TRBD1 for D (6 bases). CDR1 and CDR2 (germline): MGHDK, SYGVNS. The germline V and J ends were trimmed by 2 bases and 4 bases, with 11 bases remaining between them. The CDR3 extends over 14 amino acids. CDR3 bases: TGTGCCAGCAGTGAAACAGGGTCGGCCTATGGCTACACCTTC. Its translation is CASSETGSAYGYTF.

The rearrangement links TRBV2 to TRBJ2-3; 7 nucleotides line up with TRBD1. The V gene end was trimmed by 2 bases and the J gene end by 6 bases; junction bases not matched to a gene: 5. CDR1 SNHLY and CDR2 FYNNEI come from the germline V gene. The length of the CDR3 is 14 residues. The DNA for the CDR3 is TGTGCCAGCAGTGAACAGACAGGGCGTGATACGCAGTATTTT. Translated: CASSEQTGRDTQYF.

The gene calls are TRBV3-1 and TRBJ2-3, with 10 bases aligning to TRBD2. This CDR3 is built from 16 residues. Germline V gene data show CDR1 as LGHDT and CDR2 as YNNKEL (reference sequence). The J segment lost 6 bases and the V segment lost 0 bases, leaving 6 bases of the junction unmatched. The CDR3 DNA sequence: TGTGCCAGCAGCCAAGATCTGGGACTAGCGAGCGATACGCAGTATTTT. Translating it yields CASSQDLGLASDTQYF.

The rearrangement joins TRBV27 to TRBJ2-7; 9 bases match TRBD1. This CDR3 comprises 14 residues. Germline trimming cut 8 bases from V and 0 bases from J; bases unmatched to any gene: 5. Germline CDR1 reads MNHEY; CDR2 reads SMNVEV (reference sequence). CDR3 loop: CASGRDRVSYEQYF. The DNA of the CDR3 is TGTGCCAGCGGCCGGGACAGGGTCTCCTACGAGCAGTACTTC.

The CDR3 sequence is CASSAGTGGWETQYF. Here the CDR3 DNA reads TGCGCCAGCAGCGCGGGGACAGGGGGCTGGGAGACCCAGTACTTC. The gene calls are TRBV5-1 and TRBJ2-5; 12 nucleotides line up with TRBD1. The V and J ends lost 4 bases and 5 bases, in that order; junction bases with no gene match: 6. CDR3 length: 15 amino acids. The germline CDR1 and CDR2 sequences are SGHRS and YFSETQ.

The chain joins TRBV24-1 to TRBJ2-2; D is perhaps TRBD1 or TRBD2 (6 bases each). Germline V gives CDR1 KGHDR, CDR2 SFDVKD. This CDR3 comprises 14 residues. Deletions cut 4 bases from V and 4 bases from J, with 9 bases between. CDR3 coding DNA: TGTGCCACCAGTGAGGAGGGGGGCACCGGGGAGCTGTTTTTT. Translation gives CATSEEGGTGELFF.

This rearrangement joins TRBV20-1 to TRBJ1-2; a possible D gene is TRBD1 (5 bases). V lost 6 bases to trimming and J lost 8 bases, with 16 bases between them. The CDR3 spans 12 residues. CDR1 is DFQATT and CDR2 is SNEGSKA in the germline V gene (reference sequence). This CDR3 is CSALKEGSGYTF. DNA of the CDR3: TGCAGTGCACTAAAAGAGGGGTCCGGCTACACCTTC.

CDR3 loop: CSARGASGSLGETQYF. DNA for the CDR3: TGCAGTGCTAGGGGTGCTAGCGGGAGTTTGGGTGAGACCCAGTACTTC. The chain is built from TRBV20-1 and TRBJ2-5, with TRBD2 matching 10 bases. The germline V gene has CDR1 DFQATT and CDR2 SNEGSKA (reference sequence). V trimming: 3 bases; J trimming: 5 bases; junction bases outside the gene matches: 12. The CDR3 spans 16 residues.

CDR3 amino acids: CSVDRGENTIYF. Written as DNA, the CDR3 is TGCAGCGTTGACAGGGGCGAAAACACCATATATTTT. The rearrangement joins TRBV29-1 to TRBJ1-3; a weak D match, TRBD1 (6 bases). CDR1 and CDR2 (germline): SQVTM, ANQGSEA. CDR3 length: 12 amino acids. Trimming shortened V by 3 bases and J by 6 bases, and 9 bases separated the two germline ends.

This chain connects TRBV20-1 to TRBJ2-1; D is perhaps TRBD2 (7 bases). This CDR3 comprises 13 residues. The germline V gene encodes CDR1 DFQATT and CDR2 SNEGSKA (reference sequence). The V gene lost 5 bases and the J gene lost 7 bases, with 15 bases spanning the gap. The CDR3 loop reads CSAGKGRGNEQFF. Written as DNA, the CDR3 is TGCAGTGCTGGGAAGGGGAGGGGGAATGAGCAGTTCTTC.

V is TRBV20-1 and J is TRBJ1-5; 7 bases map to TRBD1. V dropped 5 bases and J dropped 1; count of bases not matched to a gene: 8. This CDR3 spans 15 amino acids. CDR1 DFQATT and CDR2 SNEGSKA come from the germline V gene (reference sequence). CDR3 DNA sequence: TGCAGTGCTTCCCGACAGGGAGGGAGCAATCAGCCCCAGCATTTT. Its protein is CSASRQGGSNQPQHF.

The V and J genes are TRBV6-2 or TRBV6-3 and TRBJ1-5, with 7 bases that match TRBD1. The CDR3 totals 16 residues. J gave up 5 bases and V 1 base, and 8 bases lay outside the gene matches. CDR1 is MNHEY and CDR2 is SVGEGT in the germline V gene. The CDR3 reads CASSYLDRPADQPQHF. CDR3 sequence (DNA): TGTGCCAGCAGTTACTTGGACAGGCCAGCCGATCAGCCCCAGCATTTT.

The chain links TRBV27 to TRBJ2-1; D is unresolved. The CDR3 is made up of 15 amino acids. Trimming took off 3 bases at V and 7 bases at J, with 16 bases between the two ends. Germline CDR1 reads MNHEY; CDR2 reads SMNVEV (reference sequence). CDR3 nucleotide sequence: TGTGCCAGCAGTTTTGGTGGGCATGGATGGAATGAGCAGTTCTTC. As protein: CASSFGGHGWNEQFF.

The chain has TRBV7-9 and TRBJ2-5, with D unresolved. V shed 2 bases and J shed 5 bases, with 12 bases lying between them. The CDR3 extends over 14 amino acids. The germline CDR1 and CDR2 sequences are SEHNR and FQNEAQ (reference sequence). The CDR3 DNA reads as TGTGCCAGCAGCTTACCGCCGAACGGGGAGACCCAGTACTTC. This gives the protein CASSLPPNGETQYF.

The rearrangement uses TRBV3-1 and TRBJ2-7, with D uncertain. V shed 1 base and J shed 3 bases, with 7 bases lying between them. CDR1 LGHDT and CDR2 YNNKEL come from the germline V gene (reference sequence). CDR3 length equals 13 residues. In DNA, the CDR3 is TGTGCCAGCAGCCAAGCACCACTCTACGAGCAGTACTTC. Residues: CASSQAPLYEQYF.

The V gene is TRBV4-2, the J gene TRBJ1-2; possible D gene TRBD1, 6 bases. Trimming took 0 bases from V and 3 from J, leaving 11 bases between them. CDR3 length equals 15 residues. Germline V gene sequence: CDR1 LGHNA, CDR2 YNFKEQ. The DNA of the CDR3 is TGTGCCAGCAGCCAAGATCCCCGGACAGACTATGGCTACACCTTC. Translating gives CASSQDPRTDYGYTF.

The V call is TRBV12-3 or TRBV12-4, the J call TRBJ2-7; D is unclear. The V end lost 7 bases, the J end lost 6 bases, and 13 bases lay between the germline ends. The CDR3 sequence is 12 residues long. CDR3 sequence reads: CASTTPSGEQYF. The DNA of the CDR3 is TGTGCCAGCACCACCCCGAGTGGCGAGCAGTACTTC.

The rearrangement uses TRBV2 and TRBJ1-5; D gene unclear. Germline CDR1 and CDR2: SNHLY and FYNNEI. CDR3 length: 14 residues. The V end was cut by 4 bases, the J end by 6 bases, with 13 bases between. The CDR3 loop reads CASSAARGPQPQHF. The CDR3 DNA sequence: TGTGCCAGCAGTGCGGCCAGAGGCCCTCAGCCCCAGCATTTT.

The rearrangement uses TRBV12-3 or TRBV12-4 and TRBJ2-2; D unresolved. This CDR3 has 12 residues. V lost 4 bases and J lost 3, with 3 bases in between. The CDR3 DNA is TGTGCCAGCAGTTGGCACACCGGGGAGCTGTTTTTT. This gives the protein CASSWHTGELFF.

This chain links TRBV5-1 with TRBJ2-3, with TRBD2 matching 8 bases. Per germline, CDR1 SGHRS and CDR2 YFSETQ. The ends lost 0 bases at V and 2 bases at J; junction bases unmatched: 8. The CDR3 contains 17 residues. The CDR3 sequence is CASSLGSSGKNTDTQYF. The CDR3 nucleotides read TGCGCCAGCAGCTTGGGAAGTAGCGGGAAGAACACAGATACGCAGTATTTT.

This chain connects TRBV25-1 to TRBJ1-1; D is uncertain. V shed 4 bases and J shed 3 bases, with 6 bases lying between them. Germline V gene sequence: CDR1 MGHDK, CDR2 SYGVNS. CDR3 length equals 12 residues. CDR3 sequence (DNA): TGTGCCAGCAGTGCCGTATACACTGAAGCTTTCTTT. Translated, it gives CASSAVYTEAFF.

This rearrangement joins TRBV28 to TRBJ2-1; TRBD1 aligns across 11 bases. This CDR3 spans 19 amino acids. In germline, CDR1 is MDHEN, CDR2 SYDVKM. V was pared by 4 bases and J by 2 bases, with 13 bases of the junction left unmatched. For the CDR3, the DNA is TGTGCCAGCAGTTCCCGGACAGGGGGCTATGATAAGGCCTACAATGAGCAGTTCTTC. It specifies CASSSRTGGYDKAYNEQFF.

The J gene is TRBJ2-7, the V gene TRBV4-1; D possibly corresponds to TRBD1 (5 bases). The V end lost 0 bases, the J end lost 6 bases, and 12 bases lay between the germline ends. The germline gives CDR1 MGHRA, CDR2 YSYEKL. The CDR3 has 14 amino acids. CDR3 DNA: TGCGCCAGCAGCCAAGATTCCCAGGGTGGCGAGCAGTACTTC. Encoded protein: CASSQDSQGGEQYF.

The chain links TRBV5-6 to TRBJ2-3, with D possibly matching TRBD1 (5 bases). This CDR3 comprises 14 residues. Trimming cost V 7 bases and J 0 bases, with 12 bases left between them. Germline V gives CDR1 SGHDT, CDR2 YYEEEE. In DNA, the CDR3 is TGTGCCAGCGCGGACACTCCTAGCACAGATACGCAGTATTTT. This gives the protein CASADTPSTDTQYF.